The rows below give T cell receptor beta chains drawn from one sample of a study of CD8+ T cells in alopecia areata. Profiled with immunoSEQ multiplex PCR; TCRdb holds only in-frame clones, not every one. The sample lists 150,000 to 200,000 clones; about 60% were seen once. The material was CD4+ T cells sorted from blood, obtained at week 0. Receptors were obtained from a human donor with alopecia areata. CDR3s include the opening cysteine and the closing phenylalanine or tryptophan. Fields, in order: D gene, CDR3 length, clone size, V gene, J gene, CDR3 protein, CDR3 DNA. A D gene is named only where the DNA matches it firmly. Only part of the rows carry a size: once, few, many, or a class if the clone is expanded.

d_call: TRBD1
cdr3_length: 14
clone_size: few
v_call: TRBV5-1
j_call: TRBJ1-5
cdr3_aa: CASSWGQGTQPQHF
cdr3_nt: TGCGCCAGCAGCTGGGGACAGGGGACCCAGCCCCAGCATTTT

d_call: NA
cdr3_length: 14
clone_size: NA
v_call: TRBV6-5
j_call: TRBJ1-2
cdr3_aa: CASSPGRSGVGYTF
cdr3_nt: TGTGCCAGCAGTCCAGGGAGGTCAGGGGTTGGCTACACCTTC

d_call: NA
cdr3_length: 13
clone_size: NA
v_call: TRBV29-1
j_call: TRBJ1-1
cdr3_aa: CSVAHASDTEAFF
cdr3_nt: TGCAGCGTTGCCCACGCATCGGACACTGAAGCTTTCTTT

d_call: NA
cdr3_length: 14
clone_size: NA
v_call: TRBV15
j_call: TRBJ2-3
cdr3_aa: CATSRPGGADTQYF
cdr3_nt: TGTGCCACCAGCAGACCGGGCGGGGCAGATACGCAGTATTTT

d_call: TRBD1
cdr3_length: 16
clone_size: NA
v_call: TRBV6-1
j_call: TRBJ1-1
cdr3_aa: CASSETAGGWATEAFF
cdr3_nt: TGTGCCAGCAGTGAAACTGCAGGGGGCTGGGCCACTGAAGCTTTCTTT

d_call: TRBD2
cdr3_length: 19
clone_size: once
v_call: TRBV18
j_call: TRBJ2-6
cdr3_aa: CASSPNTSGGVSGANVLTF
cdr3_nt: TGTGCCAGCTCACCAAACACTAGCGGGGGAGTCTCTGGGGCCAACGTCCTGACTTTC

d_call: NA
cdr3_length: 14
clone_size: NA
v_call: TRBV6-6
j_call: TRBJ1-2
cdr3_aa: CASSPLGTNYGYTF
cdr3_nt: TGTGCCAGCAGTCCTCTCGGTACTAACTATGGCTACACCTTC

d_call: TRBD2
cdr3_length: 16
clone_size: NA
v_call: TRBV29-1
j_call: TRBJ2-1
cdr3_aa: CSVAATGTSGITEQFF
cdr3_nt: TGCAGCGTTGCAGCTACAGGGACTAGCGGAATCACTGAGCAGTTCTTC

d_call: NA
cdr3_length: 13
clone_size: NA
v_call: TRBV11-2
j_call: TRBJ2-5
cdr3_aa: CASSPRDLETQYF
cdr3_nt: TGTGCCAGCAGCCCCCGAGACCTGGAGACCCAGTACTTC

d_call: NA
cdr3_length: 16
clone_size: NA
v_call: TRBV29-1
j_call: TRBJ2-7
cdr3_aa: CSVASPTGSSTYEQYF
cdr3_nt: TGCAGCGTTGCTTCACCAACCGGGTCCTCCACCTACGAGCAGTACTTC

d_call: NA
cdr3_length: 14
clone_size: few
v_call: TRBV5-1
j_call: TRBJ2-2
cdr3_aa: CASSLGQNTGELFF
cdr3_nt: TGCGCCAGCAGCTTAGGCCAGAACACCGGGGAGCTGTTTTTT

d_call: NA
cdr3_length: 16
clone_size: few
v_call: TRBV6-5
j_call: TRBJ2-3
cdr3_aa: CASSYYAPSGTDTQYF
cdr3_nt: TGTGCCAGCAGTTACTACGCACCCTCCGGCACAGATACGCAGTATTTT

d_call: NA
cdr3_length: 14
clone_size: NA
v_call: TRBV9
j_call: TRBJ1-1
cdr3_aa: CASSATGQATEAFF
cdr3_nt: TGTGCCAGCAGCGCCACAGGTCAAGCCACTGAAGCTTTCTTT